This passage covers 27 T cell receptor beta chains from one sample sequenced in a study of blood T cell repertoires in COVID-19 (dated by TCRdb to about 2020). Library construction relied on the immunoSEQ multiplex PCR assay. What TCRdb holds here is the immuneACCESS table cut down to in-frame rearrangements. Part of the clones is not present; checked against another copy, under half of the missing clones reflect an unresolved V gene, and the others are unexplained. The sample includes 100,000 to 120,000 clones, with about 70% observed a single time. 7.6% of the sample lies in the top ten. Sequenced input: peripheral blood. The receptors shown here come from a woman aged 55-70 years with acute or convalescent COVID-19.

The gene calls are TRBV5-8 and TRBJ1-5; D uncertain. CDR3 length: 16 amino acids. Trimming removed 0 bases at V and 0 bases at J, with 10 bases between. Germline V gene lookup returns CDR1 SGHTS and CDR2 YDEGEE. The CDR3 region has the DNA TGTGCCAGCAGCTTGGGACAATTATATAGCAATCAGCCCCAGCATTTT. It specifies CASSLGQLYSNQPQHF.

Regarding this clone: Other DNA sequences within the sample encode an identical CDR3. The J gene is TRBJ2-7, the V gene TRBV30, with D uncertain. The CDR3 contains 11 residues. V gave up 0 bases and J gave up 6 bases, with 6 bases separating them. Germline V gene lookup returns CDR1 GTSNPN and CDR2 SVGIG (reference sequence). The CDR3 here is CAWSVRSEQYF. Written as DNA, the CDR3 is TGTGCCTGGAGTGTGAGGAGCGAGCAGTACTTC.

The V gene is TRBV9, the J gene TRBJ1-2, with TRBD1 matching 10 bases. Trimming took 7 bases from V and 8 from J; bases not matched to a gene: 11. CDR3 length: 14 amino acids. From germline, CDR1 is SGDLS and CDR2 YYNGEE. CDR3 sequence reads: CASGRDRGRRGYTF. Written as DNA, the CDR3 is TGTGCCAGCGGACGGGACAGGGGTCGGCGAGGCTACACCTTC.

The DNA of the CDR3 is TGTGCCAGCAGGAATCTGAACAGGGCCAGCGAGCAGTACTTC. This translates into CASRNLNRASEQYF. The J gene is TRBJ2-7, the V gene TRBV5-6, with a possible D match to TRBD1 (6 bases). The CDR3 runs to 14 residues. V was pared by 5 bases and J by 6 bases, with 18 bases between. The germline V gene has CDR1 SGHDT and CDR2 YYEEEE.

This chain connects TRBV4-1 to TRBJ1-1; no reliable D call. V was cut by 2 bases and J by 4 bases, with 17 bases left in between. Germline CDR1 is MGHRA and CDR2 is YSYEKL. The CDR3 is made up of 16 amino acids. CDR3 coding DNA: TGCGCCAGCAGCCAAACCGTGACACGTACGAGCACTGAAGCTTTCTTT. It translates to CASSQTVTRTSTEAFF.

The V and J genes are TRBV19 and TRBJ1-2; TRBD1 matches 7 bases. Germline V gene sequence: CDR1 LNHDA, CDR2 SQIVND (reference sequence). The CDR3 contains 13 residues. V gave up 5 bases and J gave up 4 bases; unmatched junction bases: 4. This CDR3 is CASSQQGLYGYTF. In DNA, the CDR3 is TGTGCCAGTAGTCAACAGGGGCTCTATGGCTACACCTTC.

CDR3 in DNA: TGCACCAGCAGCCAAGACGGTTCGCGGCGGCAAGAGACCCAGTACTTC. The encoded protein is CTSSQDGSRRQETQYF. The J gene is TRBJ2-5, the V gene TRBV1; the table calls TRBD2, which could not be checked here. TRBV1 is a pseudogene locus. The CDR3 spans 16 residues.

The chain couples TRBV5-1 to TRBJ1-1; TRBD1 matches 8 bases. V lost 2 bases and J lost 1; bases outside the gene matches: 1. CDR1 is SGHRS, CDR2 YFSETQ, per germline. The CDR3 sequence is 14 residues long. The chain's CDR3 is CASSFGTGNTEAFF. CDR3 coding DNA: TGCGCCAGCAGCTTCGGGACAGGGAACACTGAAGCTTTCTTT. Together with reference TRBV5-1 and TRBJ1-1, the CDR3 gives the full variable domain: KAGVTQTPRYLIKTRGQQVTLSCSPISGHRSVSWYQQTPGQGLQFLFEYFSETQRNKGNFPGRFSGRQFSNSRSEMNVSTLELGDSALYLCASSFGTGNTEAFFGQGTRLTVV.

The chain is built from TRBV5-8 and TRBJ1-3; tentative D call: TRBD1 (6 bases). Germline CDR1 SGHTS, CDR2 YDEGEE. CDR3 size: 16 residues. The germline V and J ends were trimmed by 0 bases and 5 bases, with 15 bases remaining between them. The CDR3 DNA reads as TGTGCCAGCAGCTTGGTCGGTGGGACATCTCGAAACACCATATATTTT. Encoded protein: CASSLVGGTSRNTIYF.

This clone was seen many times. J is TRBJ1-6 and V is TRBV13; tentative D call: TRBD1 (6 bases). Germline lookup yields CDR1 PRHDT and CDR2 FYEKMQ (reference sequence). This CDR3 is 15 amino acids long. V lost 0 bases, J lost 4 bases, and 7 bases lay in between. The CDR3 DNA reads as TGTGCCAGCAGCTTAGGAGGACAGTATAATTCACCCCTCCACTTT. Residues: CASSLGGQYNSPLHF.

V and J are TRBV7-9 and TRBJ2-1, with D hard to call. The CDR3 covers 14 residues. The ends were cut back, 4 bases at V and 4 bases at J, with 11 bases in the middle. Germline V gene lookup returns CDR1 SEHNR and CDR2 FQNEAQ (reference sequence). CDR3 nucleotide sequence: TGTGCCAGCAGCTCCTACCGAAGATACAATGAGCAGTTCTTC. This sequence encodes CASSSYRRYNEQFF.

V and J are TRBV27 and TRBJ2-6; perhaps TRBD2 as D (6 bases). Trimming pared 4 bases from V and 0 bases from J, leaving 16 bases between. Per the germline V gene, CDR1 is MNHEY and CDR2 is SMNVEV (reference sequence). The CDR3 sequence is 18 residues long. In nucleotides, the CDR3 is TGTGCCAGCAGTTCGGGACTTCAACTTAGCTCTGGGGCCAACGTCCTGACTTTC. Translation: CASSSGLQLSSGANVLTF.

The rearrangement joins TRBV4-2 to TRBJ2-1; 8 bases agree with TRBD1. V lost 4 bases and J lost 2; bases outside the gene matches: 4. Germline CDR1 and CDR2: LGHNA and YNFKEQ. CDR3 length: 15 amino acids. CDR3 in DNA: TGTGCCAGCAGCCCTGACAGGGGCCCCTACAATGAGCAGTTCTTC. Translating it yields CASSPDRGPYNEQFF.

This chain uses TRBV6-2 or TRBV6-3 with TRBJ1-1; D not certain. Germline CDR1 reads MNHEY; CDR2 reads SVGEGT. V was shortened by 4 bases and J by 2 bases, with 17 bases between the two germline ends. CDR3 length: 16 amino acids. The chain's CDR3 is CASSFPVPGGNTEAFF. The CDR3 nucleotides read TGTGCCAGCAGTTTCCCCGTACCCGGAGGAAACACTGAAGCTTTCTTT.

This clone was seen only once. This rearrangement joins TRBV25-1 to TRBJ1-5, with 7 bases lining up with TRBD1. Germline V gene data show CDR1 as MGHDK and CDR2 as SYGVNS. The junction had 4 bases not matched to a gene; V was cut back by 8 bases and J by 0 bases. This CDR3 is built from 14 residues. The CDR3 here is CASAGQLSNQPQHF. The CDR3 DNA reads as TGTGCCAGCGCGGGACAGCTTAGCAATCAGCCCCAGCATTTT.

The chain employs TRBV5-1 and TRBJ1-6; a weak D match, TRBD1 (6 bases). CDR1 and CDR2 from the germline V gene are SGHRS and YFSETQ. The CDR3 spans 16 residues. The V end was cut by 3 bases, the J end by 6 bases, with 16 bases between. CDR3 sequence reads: CASSSQDSFLNSPLHF. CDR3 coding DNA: TGCGCCAGCAGCTCACAGGACAGTTTCCTTAATTCACCCCTCCACTTT.

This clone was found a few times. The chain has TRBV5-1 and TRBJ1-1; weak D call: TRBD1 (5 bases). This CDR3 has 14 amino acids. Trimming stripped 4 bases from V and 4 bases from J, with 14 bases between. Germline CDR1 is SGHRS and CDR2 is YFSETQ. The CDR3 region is CASSLSTGATEAFF. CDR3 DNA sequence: TGCGCCAGCAGCCTAAGCACTGGGGCCACTGAAGCTTTCTTT.

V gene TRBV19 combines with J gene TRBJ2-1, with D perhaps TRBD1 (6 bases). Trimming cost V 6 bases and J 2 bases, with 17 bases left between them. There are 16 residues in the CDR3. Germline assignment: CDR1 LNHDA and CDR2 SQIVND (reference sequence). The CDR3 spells CASRPSQGSTYNEQFF. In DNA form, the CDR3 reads TGTGCCAGTAGACCCTCGCAGGGGAGCACCTACAATGAGCAGTTCTTC.

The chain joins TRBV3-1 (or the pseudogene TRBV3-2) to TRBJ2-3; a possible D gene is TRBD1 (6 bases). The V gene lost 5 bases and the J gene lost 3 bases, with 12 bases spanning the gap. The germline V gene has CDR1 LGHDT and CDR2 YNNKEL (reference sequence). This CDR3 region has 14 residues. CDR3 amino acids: CASSARTGTDTQYF. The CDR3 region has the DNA TGTGCCAGCAGCGCACGTACAGGGACAGATACGCAGTATTTT.

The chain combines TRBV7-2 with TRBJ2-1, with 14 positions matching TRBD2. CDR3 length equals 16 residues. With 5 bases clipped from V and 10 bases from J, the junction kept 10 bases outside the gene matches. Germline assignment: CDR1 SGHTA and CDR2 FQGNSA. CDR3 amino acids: CASSPGTSGGIEEQFF. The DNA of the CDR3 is TGTGCCAGCAGCCCCGGGACTAGCGGGGGTATCGAGGAGCAGTTCTTC.

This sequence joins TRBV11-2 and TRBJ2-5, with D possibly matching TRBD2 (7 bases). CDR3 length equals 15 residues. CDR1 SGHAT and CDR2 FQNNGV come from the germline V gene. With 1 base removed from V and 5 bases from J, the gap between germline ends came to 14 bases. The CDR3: CASSLAGGPRETQYF. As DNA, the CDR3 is TGTGCCAGCAGCTTAGCGGGGGGCCCGAGGGAGACCCAGTACTTC.

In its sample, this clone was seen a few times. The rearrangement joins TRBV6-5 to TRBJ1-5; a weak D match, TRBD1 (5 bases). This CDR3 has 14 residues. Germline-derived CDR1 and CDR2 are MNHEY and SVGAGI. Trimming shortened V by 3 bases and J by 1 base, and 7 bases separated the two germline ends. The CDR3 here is CASSYAGSNQPQHF. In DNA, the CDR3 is TGTGCCAGCAGTTATGCAGGGAGCAATCAGCCCCAGCATTTT.

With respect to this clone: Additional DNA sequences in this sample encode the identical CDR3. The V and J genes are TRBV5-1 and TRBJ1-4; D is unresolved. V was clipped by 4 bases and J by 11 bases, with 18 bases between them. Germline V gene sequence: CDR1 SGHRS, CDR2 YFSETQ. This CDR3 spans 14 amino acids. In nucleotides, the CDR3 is TGCGCCAGCAGCCTGGGATCCGGGAGGGATAAACTGTTTTTT. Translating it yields CASSLGSGRDKLFF. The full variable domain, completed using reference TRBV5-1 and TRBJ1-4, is KAGVTQTPRYLIKTRGQQVTLSCSPISGHRSVSWYQQTPGQGLQFLFEYFSETQRNKGNFPGRFSGRQFSNSRSEMNVSTLELGDSALYLCASSLGSGRDKLFFGSGTQLSVL.

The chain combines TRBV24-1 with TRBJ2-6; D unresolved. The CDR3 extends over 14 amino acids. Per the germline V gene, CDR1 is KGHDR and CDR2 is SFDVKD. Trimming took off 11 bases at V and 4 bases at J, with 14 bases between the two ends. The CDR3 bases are TGTGCCAGCTCCTCGGGTAGGGGGGCCAACGTCCTGACTTTC. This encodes CASSSGRGANVLTF.

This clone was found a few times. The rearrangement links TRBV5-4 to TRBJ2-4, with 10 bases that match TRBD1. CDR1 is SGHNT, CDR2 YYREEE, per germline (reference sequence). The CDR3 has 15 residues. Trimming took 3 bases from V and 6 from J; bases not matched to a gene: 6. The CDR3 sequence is CASSSATGGGNIQYF. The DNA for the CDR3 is TGTGCCAGCAGCTCGGCGACAGGGGGCGGAAACATTCAGTACTTC.

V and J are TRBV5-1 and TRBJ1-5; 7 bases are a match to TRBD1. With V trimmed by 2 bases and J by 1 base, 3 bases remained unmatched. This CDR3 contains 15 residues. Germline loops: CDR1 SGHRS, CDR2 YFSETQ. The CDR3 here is CASSFTGESNQPQHF. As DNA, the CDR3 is TGCGCCAGCAGCTTTACAGGGGAGAGCAATCAGCCCCAGCATTTT.

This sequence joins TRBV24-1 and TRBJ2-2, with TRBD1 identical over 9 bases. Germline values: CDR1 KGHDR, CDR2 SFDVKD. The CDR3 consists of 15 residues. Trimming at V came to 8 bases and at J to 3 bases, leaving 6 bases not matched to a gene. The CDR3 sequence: CATTAGTGHTGELFF. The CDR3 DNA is TGTGCCACCACCGCCGGGACAGGGCACACCGGGGAGCTGTTTTTT.